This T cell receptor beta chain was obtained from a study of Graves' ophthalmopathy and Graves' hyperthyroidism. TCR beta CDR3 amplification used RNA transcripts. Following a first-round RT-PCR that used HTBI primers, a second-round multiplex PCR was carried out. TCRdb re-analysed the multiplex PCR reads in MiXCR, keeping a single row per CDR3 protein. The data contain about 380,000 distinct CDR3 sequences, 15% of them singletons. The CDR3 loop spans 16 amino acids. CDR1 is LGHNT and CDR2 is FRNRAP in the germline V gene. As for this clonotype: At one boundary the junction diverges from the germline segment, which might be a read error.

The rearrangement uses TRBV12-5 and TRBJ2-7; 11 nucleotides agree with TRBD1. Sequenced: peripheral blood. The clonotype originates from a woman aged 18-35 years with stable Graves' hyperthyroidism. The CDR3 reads CAGGREAGTGGYEQYF. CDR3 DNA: TGTGCTGGTGGTAGGGAGGCCGGGACAGGGGGCTACGAGCAGTACTTC.